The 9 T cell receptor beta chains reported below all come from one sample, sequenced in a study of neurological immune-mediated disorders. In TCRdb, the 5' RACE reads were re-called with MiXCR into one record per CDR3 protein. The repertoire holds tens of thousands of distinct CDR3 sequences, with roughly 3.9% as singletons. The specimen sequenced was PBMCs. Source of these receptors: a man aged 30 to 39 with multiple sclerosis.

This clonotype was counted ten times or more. The CDR3 loop is CASSLKGAGGTGELFF. In nucleotides, the CDR3 is TGTGCCAGCAGCCTTAAGGGGGCAGGGGGCACCGGGGAGCTGTTTTTT. This chain joins TRBV3-1 and TRBJ2-2; TRBD1 aligns across 7 bases. The CDR3 runs 16 residues. V trimming: 4 bases; J trimming: 4 bases; junction bases outside the gene matches: 9. CDR1 is LGHDT and CDR2 is YNNKEL in the germline V gene (reference sequence).

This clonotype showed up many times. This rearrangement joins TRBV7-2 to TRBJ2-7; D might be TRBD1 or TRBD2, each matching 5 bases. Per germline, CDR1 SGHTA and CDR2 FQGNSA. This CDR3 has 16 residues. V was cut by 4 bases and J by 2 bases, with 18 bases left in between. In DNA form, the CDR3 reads TGTGCCAGCAGCTACGGGTTCGGACGGGGCACCTACGAGCAGTACTTC. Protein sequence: CASSYGFGRGTYEQYF.

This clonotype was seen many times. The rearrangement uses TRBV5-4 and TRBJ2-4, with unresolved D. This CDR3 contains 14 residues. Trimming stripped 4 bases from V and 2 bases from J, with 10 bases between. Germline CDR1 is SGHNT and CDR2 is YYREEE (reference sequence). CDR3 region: CASSGQQTKNIQYF. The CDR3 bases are TGTGCCAGCAGCGGTCAGCAAACCAAAAACATTCAGTACTTC.

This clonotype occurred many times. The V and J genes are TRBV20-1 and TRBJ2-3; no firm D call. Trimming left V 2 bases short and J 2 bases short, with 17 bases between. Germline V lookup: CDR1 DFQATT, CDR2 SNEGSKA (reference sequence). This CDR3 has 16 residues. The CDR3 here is CSARHDQVIPTDTQYF. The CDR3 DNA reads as TGCAGTGCTAGACACGATCAGGTTATTCCCACAGATACGCAGTATTTT.

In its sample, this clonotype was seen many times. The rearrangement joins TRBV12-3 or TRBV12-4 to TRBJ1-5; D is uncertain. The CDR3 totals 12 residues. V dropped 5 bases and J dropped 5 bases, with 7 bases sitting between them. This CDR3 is CASSDPDQPQHF. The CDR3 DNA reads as TGTGCCAGCAGTGATCCGGATCAGCCCCAGCATTTT.

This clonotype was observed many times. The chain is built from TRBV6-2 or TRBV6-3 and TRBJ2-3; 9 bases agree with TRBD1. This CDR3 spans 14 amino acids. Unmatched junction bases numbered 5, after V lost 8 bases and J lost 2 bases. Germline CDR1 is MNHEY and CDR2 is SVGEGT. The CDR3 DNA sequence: TGTGCCAGCGACCGGGACAGGGTCACAGATACGCAGTATTTT. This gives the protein CASDRDRVTDTQYF.

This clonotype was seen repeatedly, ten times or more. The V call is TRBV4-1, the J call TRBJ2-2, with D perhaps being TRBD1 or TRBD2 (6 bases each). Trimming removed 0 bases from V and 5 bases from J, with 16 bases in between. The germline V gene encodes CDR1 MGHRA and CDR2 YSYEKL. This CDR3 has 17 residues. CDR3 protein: CASSQEVPGAGTGELFF. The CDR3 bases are TGCGCCAGCAGCCAAGAGGTTCCGGGGGCAGGGACCGGGGAGCTGTTTTTT.

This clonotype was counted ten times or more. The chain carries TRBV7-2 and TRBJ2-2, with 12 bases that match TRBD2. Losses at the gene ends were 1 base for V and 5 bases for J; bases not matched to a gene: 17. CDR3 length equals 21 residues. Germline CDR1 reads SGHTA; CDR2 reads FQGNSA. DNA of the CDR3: TGTGCCAGCAGCTTAGAGGGTGTTGTGACTAGCGGGGGACGTAGGACCGGGGAGCTGTTTTTT. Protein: CASSLEGVVTSGGRRTGELFF.

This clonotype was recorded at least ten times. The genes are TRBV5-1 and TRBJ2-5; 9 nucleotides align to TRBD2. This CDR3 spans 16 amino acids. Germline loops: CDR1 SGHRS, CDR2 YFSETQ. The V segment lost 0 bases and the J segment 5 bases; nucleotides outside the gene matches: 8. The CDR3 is CASSLANAGGLETQYF. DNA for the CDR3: TGCGCCAGCAGCTTGGCCAACGCGGGGGGGCTTGAGACCCAGTACTTC.